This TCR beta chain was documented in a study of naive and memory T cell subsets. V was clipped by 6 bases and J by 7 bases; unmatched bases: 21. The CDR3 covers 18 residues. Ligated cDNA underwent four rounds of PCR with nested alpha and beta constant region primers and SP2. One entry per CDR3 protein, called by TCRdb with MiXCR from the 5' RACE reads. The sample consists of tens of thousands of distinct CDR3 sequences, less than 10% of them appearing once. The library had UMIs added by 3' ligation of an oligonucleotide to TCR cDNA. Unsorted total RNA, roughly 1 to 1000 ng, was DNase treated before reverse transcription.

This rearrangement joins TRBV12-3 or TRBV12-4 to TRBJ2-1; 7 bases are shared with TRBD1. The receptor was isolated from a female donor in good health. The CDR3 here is CASSLTRGQPLRKNEQFF. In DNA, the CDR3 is TGTGCCAGCAGCCTCACAAGGGGGCAGCCTCTAAGGAAGAATGAGCAGTTCTTC.